A single sample is the source of the 29 T cell receptor beta chains below, sequenced in a study of TIL therapy for anti-PD-1-resistant metastatic lung cancer. Sample time point: pre-treatment sample, taken before nivolumab and TIL therapy. Sequencing used immunoSEQ v3. Repertoires were generated with immunoSEQ multiplex PCR, while TCRdb's copy carries only in-frame clones and drops some. Seen here are tens of thousands of clones, about 69% observed once, and the top ten hold roughly 7%. Sequences were derived from blood, sampled at baseline. These receptors originate from a person between 25 and 79 years old with non-small cell lung cancer.

The chain is built from TRBV6-5 and TRBJ2-7; 8 nucleotides agree with TRBD1. CDR1 is MNHEY, CDR2 SVGAGI, per germline. This CDR3 is 11 amino acids long. Germline trimming cut 8 bases from V and 3 bases from J; bases unmatched to any gene: 0. The CDR3 bases are TGTGCCAGCGGGACAGGCTACGAGCAGTACTTC. It encodes CASGTGYEQYF.

The chain employs TRBV4-1 and TRBJ2-7; tentative D call: TRBD2 (6 bases). CDR3 size: 15 residues. V was clipped by 4 bases and J by 3 bases, with 16 bases between them. Germline lookup yields CDR1 MGHRA and CDR2 YSYEKL. CDR3 bases: TGCGCCAGCAGCCTTTACAGCGGGCCGAACTACGAGCAGTACTTC. The encoded protein is CASSLYSGPNYEQYF.

This clone was detected once. This chain links TRBV7-3 with TRBJ2-1; no definite D call. The germline V and J ends were trimmed by 2 bases and 0 bases, with 8 bases remaining between them. Germline V gives CDR1 SGHTA, CDR2 FQGTGA. There are 15 residues in the CDR3. CDR3 in DNA: TGTGCCAGCAGCTTATGGGTTAGCTCCTACAATGAGCAGTTCTTC. This encodes CASSLWVSSYNEQFF.

This sequence joins TRBV11-2 and TRBJ2-5; the match to TRBD2 covers 9 bases. V trimming: 1 base; J trimming: 5 bases; junction bases outside the gene matches: 8. The CDR3 contains 16 residues. Germline V gene data show CDR1 as SGHAT and CDR2 as FQNNGV. This CDR3 is CASSLGRGGLVETQYF. The CDR3 nucleotides are TGTGCCAGCAGCTTAGGGCGGGGGGGCTTGGTGGAGACCCAGTACTTC.

The rearrangement joins TRBV5-1 to TRBJ2-2; 9 nucleotides match TRBD2. Germline trimming cut 4 bases from V and 3 bases from J; bases unmatched to any gene: 7. Germline CDR1 and CDR2: SGHRS and YFSETQ. The CDR3 contains 16 residues. The CDR3 loop reads CASSTGLASDTGELFF. Here the CDR3 DNA reads TGCGCCAGCAGCACTGGACTAGCGTCGGACACCGGGGAGCTGTTTTTT.

J is TRBJ1-2 and V is TRBV19; D remains unclear. CDR1 is LNHDA, CDR2 SQIVND, per germline (reference sequence). With 3 bases removed from V and 4 bases from J, the gap between germline ends came to 18 bases. The CDR3 is 16 residues long. CDR3 coding DNA: TGTGCCAGTAGTATCGTGGCGGCCGTATTATCCTATGGCTACACCTTC. It codes for CASSIVAAVLSYGYTF.

Here the CDR3 DNA reads TGTGCCAGCACGGCGGGGGGGCCTGGGTACAATGAGCAGTTCTTC. Its protein is CASTAGGPGYNEQFF. The chain is built from TRBV28 and TRBJ2-1; 9 bases map to TRBD2. V shed 7 bases and J 4 bases; nucleotides not matched to a gene: 8. Germline CDR1 reads MDHEN; CDR2 reads SYDVKM. The CDR3 length is 15 residues.

The CDR3 sequence is CASSSPSGTDTQYF. CDR3 coding DNA: TGCGCCAGCAGCTCTCCGTCCGGGACAGATACGCAGTATTTT. The chain employs TRBV5-1 and TRBJ2-3; D unresolved. With 3 bases removed from V and 3 bases from J, the gap between germline ends came to 11 bases. The germline gives CDR1 SGHRS, CDR2 YFSETQ. This CDR3 contains 14 residues.

The chain carries TRBV5-4 and TRBJ2-3; D is possibly TRBD1 (6 bases). Trimming removed 4 bases at V and 3 bases at J, with 18 bases between. CDR1 and CDR2 from the germline V gene are SGHNT and YYREEE (reference sequence). CDR3 length: 16 amino acids. CDR3 region: CASSPQGGVGTDTQYF. CDR3 sequence (DNA): TGTGCCAGCAGCCCCCAAGGGGGAGTGGGGACAGATACGCAGTATTTT.

Only a few counts were recorded for this clone. J is TRBJ2-5 and V is TRBV5-1; 11 nucleotides agree with TRBD1. Germline V CDR1 and CDR2: SGHRS, YFSETQ. The trim removed 3 bases at V and 5 bases at J, leaving 3 bases unmatched. This CDR3 region has 14 residues. The CDR3 sequence: CASSSDRGQETQYF. The DNA for the CDR3 is TGCGCCAGCAGCTCGGACAGGGGGCAGGAGACCCAGTACTTC.

This clone was seen repeatedly, ten times or more. V is TRBV11-3 and J is TRBJ2-5, with 10 bases lining up with TRBD1. Germline assignment: CDR1 SGHNT and CDR2 YENEEA. The V gene end was trimmed by 0 bases and the J gene end by 3 bases; junction bases not matched to a gene: 7. CDR3 length: 17 amino acids. Written as DNA, the CDR3 is TGTGCCAGCAGCTTAGAGGGGTTTGGGACAGGGGAAGAGACCCAGTACTTC. It translates to CASSLEGFGTGEETQYF.

V usage is TRBV7-9 and J usage is TRBJ1-2; a weak D match, TRBD1 (6 bases). Trimming took 5 bases from V and 4 from J, leaving 17 bases between them. Germline V lookup: CDR1 SEHNR, CDR2 FQNEAQ (reference sequence). The CDR3 runs to 15 residues. CDR3 in amino acids: CASSLKGEAIYGYTF. The CDR3 coding sequence is TGTGCCAGCAGCCTTAAGGGGGAAGCGATCTATGGCTACACCTTC.

The chain uses TRBV2 and TRBJ2-2, with TRBD2 as a possible D gene (6 bases). The CDR3 runs 14 residues. The germline CDR1 and CDR2 sequences are SNHLY and FYNNEI. With 8 bases removed from V and 5 bases from J, the gap between germline ends came to 15 bases. The CDR3 protein is CASVGGFNTGELFF. For the CDR3, the DNA is TGTGCCAGCGTCGGAGGGTTTAATACCGGGGAGCTGTTTTTT.

V and J are TRBV5-1 and TRBJ2-1; maybe TRBD2 (6 bases). V was shortened by 4 bases and J by 5 bases, with 16 bases between the two germline ends. Germline CDR1 reads SGHRS; CDR2 reads YFSETQ. The CDR3 has 15 amino acids. The CDR3 DNA is TGCGCCAGCAGCCCACCCTTGGGCGGGGACAATGAGCAGTTCTTC. This codes for CASSPPLGGDNEQFF.

The chain has TRBV5-1 and TRBJ1-1; unclear D gene. The CDR3 length is 13 residues. The V gene's germline CDR1 is SGHRS and CDR2 YFSETQ. V shed 6 bases and J shed 5 bases, with 14 bases lying between them. The CDR3 nucleotides read TGCGCCAGCAACCTAAACGTGGGGACTGAAGCTTTCTTT. This gives the protein CASNLNVGTEAFF.

The V call is TRBV7-9, the J call TRBJ1-1; D is unresolved. The germline gives CDR1 SEHNR, CDR2 FQNEAQ (reference sequence). V lost 5 bases to trimming and J lost 1 base, with 8 bases between them. The CDR3 sequence is 13 residues long. The CDR3 DNA reads TGTGCCAGCAGCGTAGGGCAGAACACTGAAGCTTTCTTT. Translated, it gives CASSVGQNTEAFF. The full variable domain, its missing parts supplied by reference TRBV7-9 and TRBJ1-1, is DTGVSQNPRHKITKRGQNVTFRCDPISEHNRLYWYRQTLGQGPEFLTYFQNEAQLEKSRLLSDRFSAERPKGSFSTLEIQRTEQGDSAMYLCASSVGQNTEAFFGQGTRLTVV.

The rearrangement links TRBV7-6 to TRBJ2-3; D is ambiguous. The CDR3 contains 12 residues. Germline V lookup: CDR1 SGHVS, CDR2 FNYEAQ. Trimming stripped 1 base from V and 6 bases from J, with 5 bases between. The CDR3 nucleotides are TGTGCCAGCAGCTTAGTAGGTGATACGCAGTATTTT. This encodes CASSLVGDTQYF. Full variable domain (rest looked up from reference TRBV7-6 and TRBJ2-3): GAGVSQSPRYKVTKRGQDVALRCDPISGHVSLYWYRQALGQGPEFLTYFNYEAQQDKSGLPNDRFSAERPEGSISTLTIQRTEQRDSAMYRCASSLVGDTQYFGPGTRLTVL.

With regard to this clone: Germline and junction disagree at one end, which may indicate a read error. As DNA, the CDR3 is TGTGCTAGCAGCTTAGACTTAGAGGGGGGGCAGTTCTTC. Protein sequence: CASSLDLEGGQFF. The chain is built from TRBV7-7 and TRBJ2-1; D possibly matches TRBD1 or TRBD2 (6 bases each). There are 13 residues in the CDR3. The germline V gene encodes CDR1 SSHAT and CDR2 FNYEAQ (reference sequence).

The V call is TRBV15, the J call TRBJ2-1, with 8 bases identical to TRBD2. The V segment lost 5 bases and the J segment 5 bases; nucleotides outside the gene matches: 11. The germline gives CDR1 LNHNV, CDR2 YYDKDF (reference sequence). The CDR3 spans 16 residues. The CDR3 coding sequence is TGTGCCACCAGCGGGGCCAAGACTAGCGTAGACAATGAGCAGTTCTTC. Its translation is CATSGAKTSVDNEQFF.

This clone was counted only a few times. The chain recombines TRBV30 with TRBJ1-5, with TRBD1 identical over 10 bases. Germline CDR1 GTSNPN, CDR2 SVGIG (reference sequence). CDR3 length: 14 amino acids. Trimming at V came to 3 bases and at J to 6 bases, leaving 5 bases not matched to a gene. DNA for the CDR3: TGTGCCTGGAGCGCGGACAGGGGGAGTCAGCCCCAGCATTTT. This sequence encodes CAWSADRGSQPQHF.

The chain combines TRBV5-1 with TRBJ2-1, with a possible D match to TRBD2 (7 bases). Trimming stripped 3 bases from V and 9 bases from J, with 22 bases between. Germline loops: CDR1 SGHRS, CDR2 YFSETQ. The CDR3 extends over 16 amino acids. CDR3 residues: CASSSKTSRGGGEQFF. CDR3 nucleotide sequence: TGCGCCAGCAGCTCCAAGACTAGTAGGGGGGGAGGTGAGCAGTTCTTC.

This chain connects TRBV27 to TRBJ2-3; D is possibly TRBD1 or TRBD2 (6 bases each). Trimming took off 4 bases at V and 3 bases at J, with 17 bases between the two ends. CDR1 is MNHEY, CDR2 SMNVEV, per germline (reference sequence). The CDR3 totals 16 residues. DNA for the CDR3: TGTGCCAGCAGTTCCATATTGGGCGGGACAACAGATACGCAGTATTTT. It is translated as CASSSILGGTTDTQYF.

This chain connects TRBV7-8 to TRBJ1-2, with TRBD1 matching 7 bases. V lost 3 bases, J lost 4 bases, and 5 bases stayed unmatched. Looked up from germline, CDR1 is SGHVS and CDR2 is FQNEAQ. The CDR3 consists of 14 residues. CDR3 sequence reads: CASSLRQGLYGYTF. The DNA for the CDR3 is TGTGCCAGCAGCTTGCGACAGGGTCTCTATGGCTACACCTTC. Looking up the rest from reference TRBV7-8 and TRBJ1-2 gives the full variable domain: GAGVSQSPRYKVAKRGQDVALRCDPISGHVSLFWYQQALGQGPEFLTYFQNEAQLDKSGLPSDRFFAERPEGSVSTLKIQRTQQEDSAVYLCASSLRQGLYGYTFGSGTRLTVV.

DNA for the CDR3: TGTGCCACCAGCAGAGGGGGGGGACAGGGATCGAATGAGCAGTTCTTC. Translated, it gives CATSRGGGQGSNEQFF. The rearrangement uses TRBV15 and TRBJ2-1, with TRBD1 matching over 9 bases. CDR1 and CDR2 (germline): LNHNV, YYDKDF (reference sequence). The CDR3 loop spans 16 amino acids. The V and J ends lost 1 base and 7 bases, in that order; junction bases with no gene match: 8.

V gene TRBV6-1 combines with J gene TRBJ1-1; 7 bases map to TRBD1. CDR1 and CDR2 (germline): MNHNS, SASEGT. V dropped 7 bases and J dropped 1; count of bases not matched to a gene: 3. This CDR3 region has 13 residues. The CDR3 here is CASTYRGNTEAFF. The CDR3 bases are TGTGCCAGCACCTACAGGGGGAACACTGAAGCTTTCTTT.

The rearrangement uses TRBV5-1 and TRBJ2-5; a possible D gene is TRBD1 (5 bases). Germline values: CDR1 SGHRS, CDR2 YFSETQ. V was trimmed by 4 bases and J by 1 base, leaving 11 bases between them. The CDR3 length is 14 residues. This chain's CDR3 is CASSPQALQETQYF. Written as DNA, the CDR3 is TGCGCCAGCAGCCCACAGGCCCTCCAAGAGACCCAGTACTTC.

The chain combines TRBV5-5 with TRBJ2-7, with D unclear. Trimming removed 2 bases at V and 7 bases at J, with 28 bases between. CDR1 is SGHKS, CDR2 YYEKEE, per germline (reference sequence). The CDR3 is made up of 18 amino acids. CDR3 region: CASSLSSGSAFSIGEQYF. In DNA, the CDR3 is TGTGCCAGCAGCTTATCCTCGGGCAGCGCTTTTTCGATAGGTGAGCAGTACTTC.

The chain combines TRBV14 with TRBJ2-3; possible D gene TRBD2, 6 bases. Looked up from germline, CDR1 is SGHDN and CDR2 is FVKESK. Trimming took off 1 base at V and 6 bases at J, with 14 bases between the two ends. The CDR3 sequence is 15 residues long. CDR3 sequence: CASSQGTTIWDTQYF. CDR3 in DNA: TGTGCCAGCAGCCAAGGGACTACCATCTGGGATACGCAGTATTTT.

By share of the sample, this clone is large. The rearrangement uses TRBV27 and TRBJ2-1; maybe TRBD2 (6 bases). Germline values: CDR1 MNHEY, CDR2 SMNVEV (reference sequence). CDR3 length equals 14 residues. Trimming took 3 bases from V and 2 from J, leaving 8 bases between them. CDR3 in amino acids: CASSFGGTYNEQFF. The CDR3 DNA reads as TGTGCCAGCAGTTTCGGCGGGACCTACAATGAGCAGTTCTTC.